One sample yielded the 30 T cell receptor beta chains listed below, sequenced in a study of shared clonotypes between healthy human individuals. Sequencing used immunoSEQ multiplex PCR; TCRdb keeps in-frame clones, though not all of them. The repertoire holds around 330,000 clones, 74% seen once, with 9% to 12% in the top ten. The sample was memory CD4+ T cells sorted from blood. Subset: CD45RA-negative fraction. The receptor set was obtained from a young man in good health.

Note on this clone: The same CDR3 is also encoded by other DNA sequences in this sample. The J gene is TRBJ2-7, the V gene TRBV14; TRBD2 is a possible D gene (5 bases). This CDR3 comprises 11 residues. Germline CDR1 reads SGHDN; CDR2 reads FVKESK. V was pared by 3 bases and J by 6 bases, with 6 bases between. CDR3 sequence reads: CASSHEGEQYF. CDR3 nucleotide sequence: TGTGCCAGCAGCCATGAGGGCGAGCAGTACTTC.

Concerning this clone: Relative to the germline gene, one junction end is altered; a read error may explain this. This rearrangement joins TRBV6-5 to TRBJ2-7; D is ambiguous. The CDR3 sequence is 11 residues long. Germline values: CDR1 MNHEY, CDR2 SVGAGI. The CDR3 spells CASSPLRTPDF. CDR3 DNA: TGTGCCAGCAGCCCCCTGAGAACTCCGGACTTC.

The chain is built from TRBV7-2 and TRBJ2-5, with D maybe TRBD1 (5 bases). The germline V gene has CDR1 SGHTA and CDR2 FQGNSA. Trimming took off 6 bases at V and 7 bases at J, with 9 bases between the two ends. CDR3 length equals 11 residues. The DNA of the CDR3 is TGTGCCAGCAGTTTTCAGGGGACCCAGTACTTC. It translates to CASSFQGTQYF.

This clone has ten or more counts. The rearrangement joins TRBV7-8 to TRBJ2-3; 9 positions match TRBD2. V lost 5 bases, J lost 1 base, and 7 bases stayed unmatched. From germline, CDR1 is SGHVS and CDR2 FQNEAQ. CDR3 size: 16 residues. In DNA, the CDR3 is TGTGCCAGCAGCCCCATTCGGACTAGCGGCACAGATACGCAGTATTTT. Its protein product is CASSPIRTSGTDTQYF. The entire variable domain, with the rest obtained from reference TRBV7-8 and TRBJ2-3, is as follows: GAGVSQSPRYKVAKRGQDVALRCDPISGHVSLFWYQQALGQGPEFLTYFQNEAQLDKSGLPSDRFFAERPEGSVSTLKIQRTQQEDSAVYLCASSPIRTSGTDTQYFGPGTRLTVL.

This clone was counted between two and nine times. The chain employs TRBV7-3 and TRBJ2-3; no definite D call. The CDR3 has 13 residues. Trimming pared 1 base from V and 2 bases from J, leaving 4 bases between. The V gene's germline CDR1 is SGHTA and CDR2 FQGTGA. In nucleotides, the CDR3 is TGTGCCAGCAGCTTAAGAAACACAGATACGCAGTATTTT. This encodes CASSLRNTDTQYF.

This clone showed up just a few times. The chain couples TRBV5-1 to TRBJ2-3; D is unresolved. Per germline, CDR1 SGHRS and CDR2 YFSETQ. The CDR3 covers 12 residues. The V gene lost 2 bases and the J gene lost 6 bases, with 7 bases spanning the gap. The CDR3 loop reads CASSFADDTQYF. The CDR3 DNA follows: TGCGCCAGCAGCTTCGCAGACGATACGCAGTATTTT.

This chain joins TRBV27 and TRBJ2-7, with TRBD1 as a possible D gene (5 bases). Germline lookup yields CDR1 MNHEY and CDR2 SMNVEV (reference sequence). The CDR3 is 14 residues long. The V and J ends lost 2 bases and 5 bases respectively, with 13 bases between them. The CDR3 DNA follows: TGTGCCAGCAGTTTAATTGACAGAACCAACGAGCAGTACTTC. Its protein is CASSLIDRTNEQYF.

The chain joins TRBV7-2 to TRBJ2-3; D remains ambiguous. Per the germline V gene, CDR1 is SGHTA and CDR2 is FQGNSA. The CDR3 sequence is 14 residues long. Trimming left V 4 bases short and J 8 bases short, with 16 bases between. The CDR3 loop is CASSSSPGAVTQYF. The CDR3 region has the DNA TGTGCCAGCAGCTCCTCCCCGGGCGCTGTTACGCAGTATTTT. The full variable domain, its missing parts supplied by reference TRBV7-2 and TRBJ2-3, is GAGVSQSPSNKVTEKGKDVELRCDPISGHTALYWYRQSLGQGLEFLIYFQGNSAPDKSGLPSDRFSAERTGGSVSTLTIQRTQQEDSAVYLCASSSSPGAVTQYFGPGTRLTVL.

The chain employs TRBV5-1 and TRBJ2-3, with D perhaps TRBD2 (5 bases). This CDR3 is 11 amino acids long. V was shortened by 0 bases and J by 11 bases, with 7 bases between the two germline ends. Germline CDR1 is SGHRS and CDR2 is YFSETQ. The CDR3 sequence: CASSLAREQYF. CDR3 sequence (DNA): TGCGCCAGCAGCTTGGCCCGGGAGCAGTATTTT.

About this clone: A far larger clone is one nucleotide away, so this likely arose from a read error. V usage is TRBV18 and J usage is TRBJ2-2; a weak D match, TRBD1 (5 bases). V was pared by 8 bases and J by 3 bases, with 13 bases between. This CDR3 has 14 amino acids. CDR1 KGHSH and CDR2 LQKENI come from the germline V gene. The CDR3 loop reads CASAQDPDTGELFF. The CDR3 DNA sequence: TGTGCCAGCGCACAGGACCCAGACACCGGGGAGCTGTTTTTT.

The rearrangement joins TRBV7-6 to TRBJ1-3; no firm D call. In germline, CDR1 is SGHVS, CDR2 FNYEAQ. The CDR3 contains 17 residues. With 1 base removed from V and 0 bases from J, the gap between germline ends came to 13 bases. The CDR3 is CASSLGVARSSGNTIYF. As DNA, the CDR3 is TGTGCCAGCAGCTTAGGGGTTGCTAGGAGCTCTGGAAACACCATATATTTT. Combining the CDR3 with reference TRBV7-6 and TRBJ1-3 gives the whole variable domain GAGVSQSPRYKVTKRGQDVALRCDPISGHVSLYWYRQALGQGPEFLTYFNYEAQQDKSGLPNDRFSAERPEGSISTLTIQRTEQRDSAMYRCASSLGVARSSGNTIYFGEGSWLTVV.

This clone was counted between two and nine times. The CDR3 region is CASSQVYEKLFF. In DNA, the CDR3 is TGCGCCAGCAGCCAAGTTTATGAAAAACTGTTTTTT. The gene calls are TRBV4-1 and TRBJ1-4, with unresolved D. This CDR3 is built from 12 residues. The V gene lost 1 base and the J gene lost 6 bases, with 3 bases spanning the gap. From germline, CDR1 is MGHRA and CDR2 YSYEKL.

The chain recombines TRBV11-2 with TRBJ2-7, with 8 bases identical to TRBD2. The V gene end was trimmed by 8 bases and the J gene end by 3 bases; junction bases not matched to a gene: 12. Germline V lookup: CDR1 SGHAT, CDR2 FQNNGV. There are 15 residues in the CDR3. DNA for the CDR3: TGTGCCAGCTCCCCTCTCGGGCGGGAGGTCTACGAGCAGTACTTC. Its protein is CASSPLGREVYEQYF. The whole variable domain, remainder taken from reference TRBV11-2 and TRBJ2-7, is EAGVAQSPRYKIIEKRQSVAFWCNPISGHATLYWYQQILGQGPKLLIQFQNNGVVDDSQLPKDRFSAERLKGVDSTLKIQPAKLEDSAVYLCASSPLGREVYEQYFGPGTRLTVT.

This clone was observed once. V gene TRBV28 combines with J gene TRBJ2-1; D is ambiguous. The CDR3 sequence is 17 residues long. Per the germline V gene, CDR1 is MDHEN and CDR2 is SYDVKM. V was trimmed by 7 bases and J by 2 bases, leaving 21 bases between them. The CDR3 bases are TGTGCCAGCAACACTATCGAATCCCGGTCAACCTACAATGAGCAGTTCTTC. Translating it yields CASNTIESRSTYNEQFF.

The chain recombines TRBV10-3 with TRBJ1-1; the match to TRBD1 covers 7 bases. The germline V gene encodes CDR1 ENHRY and CDR2 SYGVKD. V lost 3 bases to trimming and J lost 5 bases; unmatched junction nucleotides: 9. CDR3 length: 15 amino acids. The chain's CDR3 is CAISDTMGQFTEAFF. Here the CDR3 DNA reads TGTGCCATCAGTGACACTATGGGACAGTTTACTGAAGCTTTCTTT.

The chain has TRBV6-1 and TRBJ2-7; possible D gene TRBD1, 6 bases. V was trimmed by 6 bases and J by 5 bases, leaving 14 bases between them. Germline CDR1 MNHNS, CDR2 SASEGT. This CDR3 comprises 13 residues. CDR3 DNA: TGTGCCAGCAGAGAAACAGGGATCAACGAGCAGTACTTC. As protein: CASRETGINEQYF.

The chain recombines TRBV7-3 with TRBJ2-7, with a possible D match to TRBD1 (6 bases). The CDR3 sequence is 15 residues long. V lost 3 bases and J 4 bases, leaving 16 bases between the germline ends. In germline, CDR1 is SGHTA, CDR2 FQGTGA. The CDR3: CASSLSTGAIYEQYF. DNA for the CDR3: TGTGCCAGCAGCTTGTCGACAGGAGCAATATACGAGCAGTACTTC.

The chain is built from TRBV9 and TRBJ2-7; D is possibly TRBD2 (6 bases). From germline, CDR1 is SGDLS and CDR2 YYNGEE. This CDR3 is 14 amino acids long. Trimming took 0 bases from V and 6 from J, leaving 13 bases between them. The CDR3 region is CASSVATRGGEQYF. Here the CDR3 DNA reads TGTGCCAGCAGCGTAGCTACGAGGGGAGGCGAGCAGTACTTC.

V gene TRBV2 combines with J gene TRBJ1-1; unclear D gene. Germline-derived CDR1 and CDR2 are SNHLY and FYNNEI. The CDR3 loop spans 13 amino acids. V lost 7 bases to trimming and J lost 2 bases, with 11 bases between them. The CDR3 loop reads CASKIGSNTEAFF. The CDR3, as DNA: TGTGCCAGCAAAATTGGCAGCAACACTGAAGCTTTCTTT.

The V gene is TRBV7-3, the J gene TRBJ2-4, with 11 bases matching TRBD2. With V trimmed by 1 base and J by 0 bases, 14 bases remained unmatched. This CDR3 contains 21 residues. Germline CDR1 reads SGHTA; CDR2 reads FQGTGA. The CDR3 sequence is CASSLKVTGGLADLAKNIQYF. CDR3 DNA: TGTGCCAGCAGCTTAAAGGTTACCGGGGGACTAGCGGATCTAGCCAAAAACATTCAGTACTTC.

This clone was detected only a few times. This sequence joins TRBV6-6 and TRBJ1-1, with TRBD1 as a possible D gene (6 bases). V was trimmed by 6 bases and J by 3 bases, leaving 17 bases between them. The germline gives CDR1 MNHNY, CDR2 SVGAGI (reference sequence). CDR3 size: 15 residues. In DNA form, the CDR3 reads TGTGCCAGCAGCTCCGGGGGGGGCTGGGACACTGAAGCTTTCTTT. This sequence encodes CASSSGGGWDTEAFF.

The rearrangement uses TRBV5-1 and TRBJ2-5, with D possibly being TRBD1 (6 bases). The CDR3 covers 15 residues. V was trimmed by 4 bases and J by 3 bases, leaving 16 bases between them. Germline lookup yields CDR1 SGHRS and CDR2 YFSETQ. The CDR3 sequence: CASSLITAGEETQYF. Here the CDR3 DNA reads TGCGCCAGCAGCCTCATTACCGCAGGGGAAGAGACCCAGTACTTC.

The chain has TRBV10-2 and TRBJ2-2; D call uncertain. From germline, CDR1 is WSHSY and CDR2 SAAADI. Trimming stripped 8 bases from V and 7 bases from J, with 8 bases between. This CDR3 is 11 amino acids long. As DNA, the CDR3 is TGCGCCAGCTCGACGGGCGGGGAGCTGTTTTTT. It codes for CASSTGGELFF.

The chain combines TRBV13 with TRBJ2-7; no definite D call. V lost 3 bases and J lost 0, with 21 bases in between. The CDR3 runs 18 residues. Germline V lookup: CDR1 PRHDT, CDR2 FYEKMQ (reference sequence). The CDR3 loop reads CASSFTSHFAYSSYEQYF. CDR3 nucleotide sequence: TGTGCCAGCAGCTTTACATCCCATTTTGCGTACAGCTCCTACGAGCAGTACTTC.

The genes are TRBV28 and TRBJ1-2, with D unresolved. Trimming left V 5 bases short and J 0 bases short, with 13 bases between. The CDR3 contains 15 residues. Germline CDR1 is MDHEN and CDR2 is SYDVKM. CDR3 sequence (DNA): TGTGCCAGCAGTCCCCTTGTCCGAGCTAACTATGGCTACACCTTC. It is translated as CASSPLVRANYGYTF.

This clone was seen only a few times. The chain employs TRBV6-5 and TRBJ2-5; D unresolved. This CDR3 region has 14 residues. Germline CDR1 MNHEY, CDR2 SVGAGI. Trimming took 5 bases from V and 2 from J, leaving 12 bases between them. DNA of the CDR3: TGTGCCAGCAGTCCGCTGGGGTGGCAAGAGACCCAGTACTTC. It encodes CASSPLGWQETQYF.

This clone was seen a few times. This chain links TRBV6-5 with TRBJ2-5; D gene uncertain. Germline lookup yields CDR1 MNHEY and CDR2 SVGAGI. Deletions cut 7 bases from V and 4 bases from J, with 7 bases between. This CDR3 is built from 11 residues. The CDR3 region has the DNA TGTGCCAGCACCCACCTAGAGACCCAGTACTTC. Translation gives CASTHLETQYF.

The V call is TRBV6-5, the J call TRBJ2-1, with 10 bases fitting TRBD2. The ends lost 5 bases at V and 13 bases at J; junction bases unmatched: 5. Germline V lookup: CDR1 MNHEY, CDR2 SVGAGI. CDR3 length: 12 residues. CDR3 nucleotides: TGTGCCAGCAGTCAGGGACTAGCGAGACAGTTCTTC. It is translated as CASSQGLARQFF.

V is TRBV10-3 and J is TRBJ2-7; 7 bases line up with TRBD1. V was pared by 4 bases and J by 5 bases, with 5 bases of the junction left unmatched. The CDR3 covers 13 residues. The germline CDR1 and CDR2 sequences are ENHRY and SYGVKD. The CDR3 coding sequence is TGTGCCATCAGTGTCAGAACAGGGGACGAGCAGTACTTC. Translating it yields CAISVRTGDEQYF.

In this sample, this clone turned up a few times. CDR3 protein: CASSKRTPIPTSYNEQFF. In nucleotides, the CDR3 is TGTGCCAGCAGCAAACGAACCCCCATACCTACTTCCTACAATGAGCAGTTCTTC. This chain links TRBV11-2 with TRBJ2-1; D unclear. There are 18 residues in the CDR3. Between the trimmed V and J ends, which lost 5 bases and 1 base, there was a span of 21 bases. The germline CDR1 and CDR2 sequences are SGHAT and FQNNGV.